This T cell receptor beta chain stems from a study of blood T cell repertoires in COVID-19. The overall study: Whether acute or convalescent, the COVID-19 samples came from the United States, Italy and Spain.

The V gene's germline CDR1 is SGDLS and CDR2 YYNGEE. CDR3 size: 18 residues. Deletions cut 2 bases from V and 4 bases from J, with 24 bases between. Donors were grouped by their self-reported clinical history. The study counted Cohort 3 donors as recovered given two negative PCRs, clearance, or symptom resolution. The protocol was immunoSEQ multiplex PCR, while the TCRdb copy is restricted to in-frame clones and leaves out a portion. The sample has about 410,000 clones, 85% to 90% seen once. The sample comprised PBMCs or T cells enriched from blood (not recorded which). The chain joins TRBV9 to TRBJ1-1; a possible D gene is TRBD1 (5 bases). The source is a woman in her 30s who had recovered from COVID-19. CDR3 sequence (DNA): TGTGCCAGCAGCGTCACCCCGGGGGATACTGTTCGTGGCACTGAAGCTTTCTTT. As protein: CASSVTPGDTVRGTEAFF.